The entry that follows covers one T cell receptor beta chain sequence. Only in-frame clones appear in the TCRdb table, and some are missing; sequencing was by immunoSEQ multiplex PCR. The sample has over 200,000 clones, around nine tenths seen once. V shed 0 bases, J shed 0 bases, and the junction held 3 bases outside the gene matches. In germline, CDR1 is SGDLS, CDR2 YYNGEE. CDR3 length equals 15 residues. This entry belongs to a study of blood T cell repertoires in COVID-19. The receptor comes from a man aged 55 to 70 with COVID-19, enrolled during active disease. The chain uses TRBV9 and TRBJ2-7; TRBD1 aligns across 7 bases. Sequencing used peripheral blood. This CDR3 is CASSVGQGISYEQYF. The CDR3 bases are TGTGCCAGCAGCGTAGGACAGGGAATCTCCTACGAGCAGTACTTC.